The 29 T cell receptor beta chains presented below share a single source sample, sequenced in a study of identical twins. TCRdb independently ran MiXCR on the 5' RACE reads; one entry per CDR3 protein. The sample carries about 530,000 distinct CDR3 sequences, around 15% recorded once. The same data also contributed to another study, on yellow fever vaccine responses in identical twins.

Source material: CD4+ T cells sorted from blood. The receptors were gathered from a woman aged 18 to 35 in good health.

This clonotype occurred a few times. The chain combines TRBV10-3 with TRBJ2-2; TRBD2 aligns across 9 bases. The length of the CDR3 is 14 residues. Germline CDR1 ENHRY, CDR2 SYGVKD. With V trimmed by 6 bases and J by 6 bases, 5 bases remained unmatched. CDR3 sequence reads: CAIRSSGAAGELFF. CDR3 bases: TGTGCCATCAGGTCTAGCGGGGCGGCCGGGGAGCTGTTTTTT.

The V and J genes are TRBV20-1 and TRBJ2-5, with 13 bases matching TRBD2. The CDR3 runs to 14 residues. J gave up 4 bases and V 6 bases, and 5 bases lay outside the gene matches. CDR1 and CDR2 from the germline V gene are DFQATT and SNEGSKA (reference sequence). The CDR3 here is CSARLAGGGETQYF. DNA for the CDR3: TGCAGTGCAAGACTAGCGGGGGGAGGAGAGACCCAGTACTTC.

This chain links TRBV3-1 with TRBJ2-1, with 12 nucleotides matching TRBD2. The CDR3 has 16 residues. The junction had 9 bases not matched to a gene; V was cut back by 6 bases and J by 6 bases. Looked up from germline, CDR1 is LGHDT and CDR2 is YNNKEL (reference sequence). CDR3 nucleotides: TGTGCCAGCAGGCCCCCTGGACTAGCGGGATCCAATGAGCAGTTCTTC. Translated: CASRPPGLAGSNEQFF.

This clonotype was counted many times. The V call is TRBV20-1, the J call TRBJ2-1; D gene ambiguous. Germline V gene lookup returns CDR1 DFQATT and CDR2 SNEGSKA (reference sequence). Between the trimmed V and J ends, which lost 3 bases and 6 bases, there was a span of 12 bases. This CDR3 has 13 amino acids. For the CDR3, the DNA is TGCAGTGCTAGGGTCCTTGTGGGCAATGAGCAGTTCTTC. Its protein is CSARVLVGNEQFF.

CDR3 DNA: TGTGCCAGCAGCTTAGTGGGTGCGGTCCGCAGGGGACAGCCCCAGCATTTT. It specifies CASSLVGAVRRGQPQHF. The chain is built from TRBV7-8 and TRBJ1-5; TRBD1 might be the D (6 bases). Germline-derived CDR1 and CDR2 are SGHVS and FQNEAQ. The V gene lost 1 base and the J gene lost 7 bases, with 20 bases spanning the gap. The CDR3 consists of 17 residues.

The V and J genes are TRBV28 and TRBJ2-5; D not certain. This CDR3 has 14 amino acids. Germline CDR1 is MDHEN and CDR2 is SYDVKM. The V end was cut by 4 bases, the J end by 5 bases, with 14 bases between. CDR3 loop: CASSSPGLLETQYF. The CDR3 DNA reads as TGTGCCAGCAGTTCCCCCGGGCTGCTGGAGACCCAGTACTTC.

The J gene is TRBJ2-6, the V gene TRBV9; D gene unclear. Between the trimmed V and J ends, which lost 1 base and 0 bases, there was a span of 5 bases. CDR1 SGDLS and CDR2 YYNGEE come from the germline V gene. The CDR3 is 15 residues long. In DNA form, the CDR3 reads TGTGCCAGCAGCGTAACCTTCTCTGGGGCCAACGTCCTGACTTTC. Translation: CASSVTFSGANVLTF.

The chain has TRBV28 and TRBJ2-7; 7 positions agree with TRBD2. This CDR3 region has 16 residues. The germline gives CDR1 MDHEN, CDR2 SYDVKM. Trimming at V came to 2 bases and at J to 1 base, leaving 8 bases not matched to a gene. CDR3 in DNA: TGTGCCAGCAGTTTAAGGAGCGGGGCCTTTTCCTACGAGCAGTACGTC. It is translated as CASSLRSGAFSYEQYV.

V usage is TRBV5-1 and J usage is TRBJ2-1; possible D gene TRBD2, 5 bases. This CDR3 is built from 12 residues. V was cut by 4 bases and J by 9 bases, with 11 bases left in between. Germline CDR1 SGHRS, CDR2 YFSETQ. In DNA, the CDR3 is TGCGCCAGCAGCGTCTCTAGCACTGAGCAGTTCTTC. Translation: CASSVSSTEQFF.

This clonotype was seen only a few times. The chain is built from TRBV12-3 or TRBV12-4 and TRBJ2-1; 11 bases are shared with TRBD1. The CDR3 runs 14 residues. J gave up 6 bases and V 8 bases, and 6 bases lay outside the gene matches. As DNA, the CDR3 is TGTGCCAGCCACCTGGGACAGGGGGGCAATGAGCAGTTCTTC. It translates to CASHLGQGGNEQFF.

This clonotype was observed a few times. The V call is TRBV25-1, the J call TRBJ2-7; TRBD2 matches at 14 bases. The CDR3 is 21 amino acids. CDR1 MGHDK and CDR2 SYGVNS come from the germline V gene. The J segment lost 3 bases and the V segment lost 4 bases, leaving 20 bases of the junction unmatched. Here the CDR3 reads CASSAGRPGVRGTSGSYEQYF. CDR3 nucleotides: TGTGCCAGCAGTGCCGGACGCCCAGGGGTTAGAGGGACTAGCGGGAGCTACGAGCAGTACTTC.

This clonotype was seen more than once but under ten times. J is TRBJ2-1 and V is TRBV7-3, with D tentatively TRBD2 (5 bases). The CDR3 length is 15 residues. Germline V gene data show CDR1 as SGHTA and CDR2 as FQGTGA. V was cut by 5 bases and J by 4 bases, with 15 bases left in between. The CDR3 sequence: CASSPSSGQYNEQFF. The CDR3 DNA follows: TGTGCCAGCAGCCCTAGCTCCGGGCAGTACAATGAGCAGTTCTTC.

The chain carries TRBV3-1 and TRBJ2-5; 10 nucleotides agree with TRBD2. Germline CDR1 is LGHDT and CDR2 is YNNKEL (reference sequence). V was pared by 5 bases and J by 3 bases, with 3 bases of the junction left unmatched. This CDR3 region has 14 residues. CDR3 nucleotide sequence: TGTGCCAGCAGCTTACTAGCGGGAAAAGAGACCCAGTACTTC. Translation gives CASSLLAGKETQYF.

In its sample, this clonotype was seen many times. The V and J genes are TRBV29-1 and TRBJ2-1, with 15 bases fitting TRBD2. Trimming took 6 bases from V and 5 from J; bases not matched to a gene: 14. CDR3 length equals 18 residues. Germline CDR1 reads SQVTM; CDR2 reads ANQGSEA. The CDR3 here is CSVGGLAGGLMPNNEQFF. CDR3 nucleotides: TGCAGCGTCGGTGGACTAGCGGGGGGGCTGATGCCTAACAATGAGCAGTTCTTC.

The chain uses TRBV10-3 and TRBJ2-2, with D perhaps matching TRBD2 (5 bases). The V end lost 4 bases, the J end lost 3 bases, and 12 bases lay between the germline ends. Germline V gene lookup returns CDR1 ENHRY and CDR2 SYGVKD. The CDR3 spans 15 residues. CDR3 nucleotides: TGTGCCATCAGTGGACCCTACGGGGACACCGGGGAGCTGTTTTTT. Its translation is CAISGPYGDTGELFF.

This clonotype has more than one count but fewer than ten. The genes are TRBV7-9 and TRBJ1-6; D gene uncertain. Germline values: CDR1 SEHNR, CDR2 FQNEAQ (reference sequence). The CDR3 spans 15 residues. Trimming took off 1 base at V and 6 bases at J, with 10 bases between the two ends. The CDR3 DNA reads as TGTGCCAGCAGCTTAGGCGCCAGCACTAATTCACCCCTCCACTTT. It yields the protein CASSLGASTNSPLHF.

This clonotype occurred a few times. This sequence joins TRBV24-1 and TRBJ2-1; 11 nucleotides match TRBD2. This CDR3 spans 16 amino acids. Unmatched junction bases numbered 3, after V lost 3 bases and J lost 3 bases. The germline V gene encodes CDR1 KGHDR and CDR2 SFDVKD. This CDR3 is CATSDVAGGVYNEQFF. The CDR3 DNA reads as TGTGCCACCAGTGATGTAGCGGGAGGGGTCTACAATGAGCAGTTCTTC.

This clonotype was found a few times. CDR3 sequence: CASSRQWGEKLFF. CDR3 coding DNA: TGTGCCAGCAGCCGTCAATGGGGTGAAAAACTGTTTTTT. The chain couples TRBV6-1 to TRBJ1-4; no reliable D call. The CDR3 covers 13 residues. Germline V gene sequence: CDR1 MNHNS, CDR2 SASEGT. V was pared by 6 bases and J by 7 bases, with 12 bases between.

CDR3 DNA sequence: TGTGCCAGCAGCTTAGAAGGGAAGGGGAATCAGCCCCAGCATTTT. Residues: CASSLEGKGNQPQHF. The rearrangement uses TRBV7-2 and TRBJ1-5; TRBD1 might be the D (5 bases). This CDR3 has 15 residues. Per the germline V gene, CDR1 is SGHTA and CDR2 is FQGNSA. V was pared by 1 base and J by 4 bases, with 11 bases between.

This clonotype came up a few times. The V call is TRBV28, the J call TRBJ2-2; maybe TRBD1 (7 bases). The germline CDR1 and CDR2 sequences are MDHEN and SYDVKM. There are 17 residues in the CDR3. Trimming removed 4 bases at V and 5 bases at J, with 20 bases between. CDR3 nucleotides: TGTGCCAGCAGTTCTAGAGGGGGCGTCGGGAGAACCGGGGAGCTGTTTTTT. Protein sequence: CASSSRGGVGRTGELFF.

In this sample, this clonotype turned up many times. This chain's CDR3 is CSVERLRTSGRTEQFF. The CDR3 DNA reads TGCAGCGTTGAGCGTTTACGGACTAGCGGGAGGACTGAGCAGTTCTTC. The genes are TRBV29-1 and TRBJ2-1, with TRBD2 identical over 14 bases. V gave up 3 bases and J gave up 9 bases; unmatched junction bases: 10. Germline CDR1 and CDR2: SQVTM and ANQGSEA. This CDR3 is built from 16 residues.

This clonotype was seen only a few times. The genes are TRBV5-1 and TRBJ2-3; D is unclear. The ends were cut back, 1 base at V and 2 bases at J, with 11 bases in the middle. Germline CDR1 reads SGHRS; CDR2 reads YFSETQ. This CDR3 spans 15 amino acids. The CDR3 spells CASSLSSPPTDTQYF. Here the CDR3 DNA reads TGCGCCAGCAGCTTGTCTAGTCCCCCCACAGATACGCAGTATTTT.

The V call is TRBV3-1, the J call TRBJ1-6, with no clear D. Germline assignment: CDR1 LGHDT and CDR2 YNNKEL (reference sequence). The CDR3 loop spans 13 amino acids. Trimming stripped 0 bases from V and 13 bases from J, with 10 bases between. The CDR3 spells CASSQDRREPLHF. CDR3 nucleotides: TGTGCCAGCAGCCAAGATCGGCGGGAGCCCCTCCACTTT. The full variable domain, in which reference TRBV3-1 and TRBJ1-6 provide the parts outside the CDR3, is DTAVSQTPKYLVTQMGNDKSIKCEQNLGHDTMYWYKQDSKKFLKIMFSYNNKELIINETVPNRFSPKSPDKAHLNLHINSLELGDSAVYFCASSQDRREPLHFGNGTRLTVT.

This clonotype was seen more than once but under ten times. The V and J genes are TRBV28 and TRBJ2-7; D ambiguous. Trimming shortened V by 2 bases and J by 2 bases, and 19 bases separated the two germline ends. From germline, CDR1 is MDHEN and CDR2 SYDVKM. The CDR3 is 17 residues long. DNA of the CDR3: TGTGCCAGCAGTTTAGATACCCGGGCCCCCCCGACCTACGAGCAGTACTTC. Translated: CASSLDTRAPPTYEQYF.

V and J are TRBV5-6 and TRBJ2-5, with 9 positions matching TRBD2. The germline gives CDR1 SGHDT, CDR2 YYEEEE. The CDR3 length is 16 residues. V lost 0 bases and J lost 5; bases outside the gene matches: 8. CDR3 region: CASSLGRGRAGETQYF. CDR3 coding DNA: TGTGCCAGCAGCTTGGGCCGCGGGAGGGCCGGGGAGACCCAGTACTTC.

The V call is TRBV28, the J call TRBJ2-3, with D possibly being TRBD2 (5 bases). V was shortened by 6 bases and J by 4 bases, with 17 bases between the two germline ends. Germline V CDR1 and CDR2: MDHEN, SYDVKM. The CDR3 is made up of 15 amino acids. The CDR3 bases are TGTGCCAGCAGCCGCGGGCCGCCGGGCCCAGATACGCAGTATTTT. It is translated as CASSRGPPGPDTQYF.

This clonotype has ten or more counts. The gene calls are TRBV27 and TRBJ1-5; D may be TRBD1 (5 bases). Germline-derived CDR1 and CDR2 are MNHEY and SMNVEV (reference sequence). The CDR3 runs to 15 residues. Trimming removed 4 bases from V and 2 bases from J, with 12 bases in between. The CDR3 sequence: CASSSLGGGNQPQHF. The DNA of the CDR3 is TGTGCCAGCAGTTCGTTGGGAGGGGGCAATCAGCCCCAGCATTTT.

In this sample, this clonotype turned up a few times. The rearrangement uses TRBV20-1 and TRBJ2-1; a possible D gene is TRBD1 (6 bases). V was shortened by 3 bases and J by 8 bases, with 11 bases between the two germline ends. The germline gives CDR1 DFQATT, CDR2 SNEGSKA (reference sequence). The CDR3 runs to 12 residues. The CDR3 sequence: CSASRYRDEQFF. The CDR3 DNA sequence: TGCAGTGCTAGCCGATACAGGGATGAGCAGTTCTTC.

Here the CDR3 DNA reads TGTGCCAGCAGTTTGGGGGACCTGGTGACGGACAACTATGGCTACACCTTC. Protein: CASSLGDLVTDNYGYTF. The chain carries TRBV12-3 or TRBV12-4 and TRBJ1-2; tentatively, D is TRBD1 (5 bases). Deletions cut 3 bases from V and 2 bases from J, with 19 bases between. The CDR3 is 17 residues long.